This is a list of T cell receptor beta chains from one sample in a study of cytomegalovirus exposure and HLA in healthy donors. Assay: immunoSEQ multiplex PCR; the TCRdb copy retains only in-frame clones and omits some. Here the sample spans 150,000 to 200,000 clones, around 82% being singletons. Sequencing was performed on PBMCs. The receptors derive from a woman aged 50 to 60 in good health and CMV-seropositive. Each CDR3 is given with its conserved first and last residue. A D gene is named only where the DNA matches it firmly. A clone size is listed for some rows: how often the clone was seen (once, few, many), or a class if it is expanded.

NA,NA,TRBJ2-1,TRBV5-4,CASTNGAVASYNEQFF,TGTGCCAGCACCAATGGGGCCGTGGCCTCCTACAATGAGCAGTTCTTC
NA,NA,TRBJ2-2,TRBV30,CAWSSMATGELFF,TGTGCCTGGAGTTCGATGGCCACCGGGGAGCTGTTTTTT
NA,NA,TRBJ1-4,TRBV7-9,CASSPGRSNEKLFF,TGTGCCAGCAGCCCCGGGAGGTCTAATGAAAAACTGTTTTTT
NA,NA,TRBJ1-5,TRBV19,CASSGRVWNSYGNQPQHF,TGTGCCAGTAGTGGGAGGGTCTGGAATAGTTACGGCAATCAGCCCCAGCATTTT
NA,NA,TRBJ2-1,TRBV28,CASSSPGGPTGNEQFF,TGTGCCAGCAGTTCCCCGGGGGGCCCTACTGGCAATGAGCAGTTCTTC
NA,TRBD1,TRBJ2-2,TRBV7-3,CASSLRPSTGTGLAGELFF,TGTGCCAGCAGCTTACGCCCATCCACCGGGACAGGGCTCGCCGGGGAGCTGTTTTTT
NA,NA,TRBJ1-1,TRBV20-1,CSAWSGFF,TGCAGTGCTTGGAGTGGTTTCTTT
NA,NA,TRBJ2-3,TRBV6-1,CASSEQILVVDTQYF,TGTGCCAGCAGTGAACAGATCCTTGTGGTAGATACGCAGTATTTT
NA,TRBD1,TRBJ2-2,TRBV5-1,CASSPQQGAGELFF,TGCGCCAGCAGCCCCCAACAGGGGGCCGGGGAGCTGTTTTTT
once,TRBD1,TRBJ2-1,TRBV6-5,CASRLDRGYNEQFF,TGTGCCAGCAGACTGGACAGGGGTTACAATGAGCAGTTCTTC
once,TRBD2,TRBJ2-1,TRBV2,CASETSGINNEQFF,TGTGCCAGCGAAACTAGCGGCATTAACAATGAGCAGTTCTTC
NA,NA,TRBJ1-6,TRBV7-8,CASSLEAPVNSPLHF,TGTGCCAGCAGCTTAGAAGCGCCAGTTAATTCACCCCTCCACTTT
NA,TRBD1,TRBJ1-2,TRBV6-5,CASSYSGQTNYGYTF,TGTGCCAGCAGTTACTCGGGACAGACCAACTATGGCTACACCTTC
NA,TRBD1,TRBJ1-3,TRBV6-1,CASSEGQFLMNF,TGTGCCAGCAGTGAGGGACAGTTTCTTATGAATTTT
NA,TRBD1,TRBJ2-1,TRBV18,CASSPITGQGYNEQFF,TGTGCCAGCTCACCTATTACGGGACAGGGATACAATGAGCAGTTCTTC
NA,NA,TRBJ1-1,TRBV30,CAWSERLKAFF,TGTGCCTGGAGTGAACGACTTAAAGCTTTCTTT
NA,NA,TRBJ2-7,TRBV11-2,CASSLYRLSYEQYF,TGTGCCAGCAGCTTATACAGGCTCTCCTACGAGCAGTACTTC
NA,NA,TRBJ2-2,TRBV9,CASSVARSGELFF,TGTGCCAGCAGCGTAGCTAGGTCTGGGGAGCTGTTTTTT
NA,NA,TRBJ2-5,TRBV6-1,CASSLGLVETQYF,TGTGCCAGCAGTCTCGGACTCGTGGAGACCCAGTACTTC
once,TRBD1,TRBJ1-1,TRBV6-4,CASSDPDRGPNTEAFF,TGTGCCAGCAGTGACCCAGACAGGGGTCCGAACACTGAAGCTTTCTTT
many,NA,TRBJ1-1,TRBV6-6,CASTTQGRTEAFF,TGTGCCAGCACCACGCAGGGGAGAACTGAAGCTTTCTTT
NA,NA,TRBJ2-2,TRBV4-1,CASSQDGGLTGELFF,TGCGCCAGCAGCCAAGACGGAGGGTTGACCGGGGAGCTGTTTTTT
few,TRBD1,TRBJ1-1,TRBV29-1,CSGMTGGMNTEAFF,TGCAGCGGTATGACAGGGGGGATGAACACTGAAGCTTTCTTT
NA,TRBD1,TRBJ1-1,TRBV5-1,CASSLGQGATEAFF,TGCGCCAGCAGCTTGGGGCAGGGGGCGACTGAAGCTTTCTTT
NA,NA,TRBJ1-3,TRBV19,CASSDRLASGNTIYF,TGTGCCAGTAGTGACAGGCTGGCCTCTGGAAACACCATATATTTT
NA,TRBD2,TRBJ2-3,TRBV7-8,CASSFDPQTSGGEITDTQYF,TGTGCCAGCAGCTTCGACCCACAAACTAGCGGGGGCGAGATCACAGATACGCAGTATTTT
once,NA,TRBJ2-1,TRBV19,CASRERPNNEQFF,TGTGCCAGTAGAGAGCGACCTAACAATGAGCAGTTCTTC
once,NA,TRBJ1-5,TRBV15,CATRPLGGLQPQHF,TGTGCCACCAGACCGCTTGGAGGCCTACAGCCCCAGCATTTT
NA,NA,TRBJ1-3,TRBV6-5,CASSYSLSGGNTIYF,TGTGCCAGCAGTTACTCCCTGAGTGGTGGAAACACCATATATTTT
NA,TRBD2,TRBJ2-3,TRBV5-6,CASSLKRGMGTDTQYF,TGTGCCAGCAGCTTAAAGCGGGGGATGGGCACAGATACGCAGTATTTT
few,TRBD2,TRBJ2-7,TRBV5-1,CASSFAGGNYEQYF,TGCGCCAGCAGCTTTGCGGGGGGTAACTACGAGCAGTACTTC
NA,TRBD1,TRBJ2-7,TRBV6-1,CASSARWTGDEQYF,TGTGCCAGCAGTGCCCGCTGGACAGGGGACGAGCAGTACTTC
NA,TRBD1,TRBJ2-7,TRBV7-9,CASSPGTGTYEQYF,TGTGCCAGCAGCCCCGGGACAGGGACCTACGAGCAGTACTTC
few,TRBD1,TRBJ1-6,TRBV7-8,CASTQTGGGNSPLHF,TGTGCCAGCACCCAGACAGGGGGCGGTAATTCACCCCTCCACTTT
once,NA,TRBJ2-2,TRBV6-5,CASSYRGGELFF,TGTGCCAGCAGTTACAGGGGCGGGGAGCTGTTTTTT
NA,TRBD2,TRBJ2-1,TRBV5-4,CASSPHSGGFYEQFF,TGTGCCAGCAGCCCCCATAGCGGGGGATTTTATGAGCAGTTCTTC